A single sample gave rise to the 12 T cell receptor beta chains below, sequenced in a study of blood T cell repertoires in COVID-19. Measured with immunoSEQ multiplex PCR; TCRdb has only the in-frame clones, and not every one. Of some 180,000 clones listed, 80% are singletons. The sequencing sample was made of PBMCs or T cells enriched from blood (not recorded which). The receptors here all came from a man aged 55 to 69 who had been exposed to COVID-19.

The rearrangement links TRBV5-1 to TRBJ2-7; 11 bases agree with TRBD2. Unmatched junction bases numbered 5, after V lost 0 bases and J lost 3 bases. Germline loops: CDR1 SGHRS, CDR2 YFSETQ. This CDR3 comprises 16 residues. CDR3 coding DNA: TGCGCCAGCAGCTTGGCCACTAGCGGGAGTCTCTACGAGCAGTACTTC. Translating gives CASSLATSGSLYEQYF.

The chain combines TRBV7-8 with TRBJ2-1; no reliable D call. Trimming removed 3 bases at V and 4 bases at J, with 4 bases between. Germline values: CDR1 SGHVS, CDR2 FQNEAQ. This CDR3 region has 12 residues. CDR3 sequence reads: CASSFTYNEQFF. The CDR3 DNA reads TGTGCCAGCAGCTTTACATACAATGAGCAGTTCTTC.

V usage is TRBV28 and J usage is TRBJ1-1; TRBD1 is a possible D gene (5 bases). Germline V CDR1 and CDR2: MDHEN, SYDVKM. The ends were cut back, 6 bases at V and 1 base at J, with 12 bases in the middle. The CDR3 contains 14 residues. CDR3 loop: CASRLGLKNTEAFF. The CDR3 nucleotides read TGTGCCAGCAGATTGGGACTGAAGAACACTGAAGCTTTCTTT.

This clone has only a few counts. V usage is TRBV6-6 and J usage is TRBJ2-1; 12 bases align to TRBD2. CDR1 and CDR2 (germline): MNHNY, SVGAGI (reference sequence). The CDR3 contains 15 residues. Trimming at V came to 2 bases and at J to 8 bases, leaving 4 bases not matched to a gene. The CDR3 nucleotides are TGTGCCAGCAGTTACGGGGGACTAGCGGGCGATGAGCAGTTCTTC. Translating it yields CASSYGGLAGDEQFF.

V gene TRBV13 combines with J gene TRBJ2-5, with 7 bases identical to TRBD2. Germline V gives CDR1 PRHDT, CDR2 FYEKMQ (reference sequence). This CDR3 contains 14 residues. V gave up 5 bases and J gave up 10 bases; unmatched junction bases: 13. DNA for the CDR3: TGTGCCAGCAGCCGACCTTCGGCAGGGAGGGACCAGTACTTC. Translated: CASSRPSAGRDQYF.

This chain uses TRBV6-5 with TRBJ2-1, with 8 bases identical to TRBD2. V lost 7 bases and J lost 8; bases outside the gene matches: 13. Germline V CDR1 and CDR2: MNHEY, SVGAGI. The CDR3 spans 15 residues. CDR3 DNA sequence: TGTGCCAGCACCAGGTCTGAGGGACTAGGGGATGAGCAGTTCTTC. Translated: CASTRSEGLGDEQFF.

V gene TRBV6-5 combines with J gene TRBJ2-1; D is ambiguous. CDR3 length: 14 amino acids. V was shortened by 2 bases and J by 8 bases, with 13 bases between the two germline ends. The germline V gene encodes CDR1 MNHEY and CDR2 SVGAGI. The CDR3 spells CASSYDFGAHEQFF. For the CDR3, the DNA is TGTGCCAGCAGTTACGACTTCGGTGCACATGAGCAGTTCTTC.

The chain employs TRBV6-2 or TRBV6-3 and TRBJ2-7; 10 bases line up with TRBD1. Unmatched junction bases numbered 5, after V lost 2 bases and J lost 4 bases. Germline lookup yields CDR1 MNHEY and CDR2 SVGEGT. CDR3 length: 15 residues. The CDR3 region is CASSYQGQGIYEQYF. The CDR3 DNA is TGTGCCAGCAGTTACCAGGGACAGGGGATATACGAGCAGTACTTC.

This clone was seen just once. The CDR3 bases are TGTGCCAGCAGCCCCCGTGTCGAGACAGGCGCGACCCTGACACGGGGCTACACCTTC. It translates to CASSPRVETGATLTRGYTF. V is TRBV3-1 (or the pseudogene TRBV3-2) and J is TRBJ1-2; TRBD1 might be the D (6 bases). Between the trimmed V and J ends, which lost 4 bases and 8 bases, there was a span of 32 bases. This CDR3 is 19 amino acids long. CDR1 and CDR2 (germline): LGHDT, YNNKEL (reference sequence).

The J gene is TRBJ1-2, the V gene TRBV6-5; TRBD1 agrees at 8 bases. Germline CDR1 MNHEY, CDR2 SVGAGI. Trimming took 5 bases from V and 5 from J; bases not matched to a gene: 7. The length of the CDR3 is 14 residues. CDR3 DNA: TGTGCCAGCAGTATCGGACAGGGAGAATATGGCTACACCTTC. Residues: CASSIGQGEYGYTF.

This sequence joins TRBV18 and TRBJ1-5; perhaps TRBD1 as D (5 bases). CDR1 and CDR2 (germline): KGHSH, LQKENI. There are 16 residues in the CDR3. The ends were cut back, 0 bases at V and 0 bases at J, with 9 bases in the middle. CDR3 nucleotide sequence: TGTGCCAGCTCACCACCGCTAGGGGCTAGCAATCAGCCCCAGCATTTT. It yields the protein CASSPPLGASNQPQHF. The full variable domain, completed using reference TRBV18 and TRBJ1-5, is NAGVMQNPRHLVRRRGQEARLRCSPMKGHSHVYWYRQLPEEGLKFMVYLQKENIIDESGMPKERFSAEFPKEGPSILRIQQVVRGDSAAYFCASSPPLGASNQPQHFGDGTRLSIL.

Only a few counts were recorded for this clone. The chain uses TRBV5-1 and TRBJ2-7; D might be TRBD1 (6 bases). Trimming cost V 4 bases and J 6 bases, with 20 bases left between them. This CDR3 contains 15 residues. Looked up from germline, CDR1 is SGHRS and CDR2 is YFSETQ. CDR3 bases: TGCGCCAGCAGCCGCGACCCAATTCAGGGGCTCGAGCAGTACTTC. Its protein product is CASSRDPIQGLEQYF.